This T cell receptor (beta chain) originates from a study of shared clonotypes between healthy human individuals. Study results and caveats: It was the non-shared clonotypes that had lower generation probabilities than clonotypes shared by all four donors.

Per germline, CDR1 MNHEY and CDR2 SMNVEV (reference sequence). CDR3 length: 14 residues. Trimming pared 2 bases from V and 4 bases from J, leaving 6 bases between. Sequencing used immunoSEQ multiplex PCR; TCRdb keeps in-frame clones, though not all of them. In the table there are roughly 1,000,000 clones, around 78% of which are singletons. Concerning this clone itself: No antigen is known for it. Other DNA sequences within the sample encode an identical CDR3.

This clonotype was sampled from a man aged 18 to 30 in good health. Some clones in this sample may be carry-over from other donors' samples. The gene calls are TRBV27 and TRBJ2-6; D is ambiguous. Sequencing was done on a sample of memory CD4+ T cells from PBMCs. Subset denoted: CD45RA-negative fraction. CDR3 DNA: TGTGCCAGCAGTTTAGGGTCCGGGGCCAACGTCCTGACTTTC. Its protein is CASSLGSGANVLTF. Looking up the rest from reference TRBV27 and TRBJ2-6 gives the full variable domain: EAQVTQNPRYLITVTGKKLTVTCSQNMNHEYMSWYRQDPGLGLRQIYYSMNVEVTDKGDVPEGYKVSRKEKRNFPLILESPSPNQTSLYFCASSLGSGANVLTFGAGSRLTVL.